This T cell receptor beta chain is drawn from a study of blood T cells in healthy people across ages (dated by TCRdb to the mid-2010s). For the study in its entirety: Template switching captured roughly one uniquely barcoded TCR beta cDNA molecule per two T cells in model experiments. Using deep sequencing normalized with unique cDNA molecular identifiers, the study measured how TCR beta repertoire diversity changes with age. Donors were grouped into four age groups: young (average roughly 17 years), middle-aged (39), aged (62) and long-lived (82). The study analyzed two additional independent replicas of 1 million unique cDNA reads from the same blood draw for two donors, one aged 18 to 30 and one aged 80 or older. General conclusions and limits of the study: Estimates of total diversity from one million sequenced T cells were regarded as lower bounds and underestimates. A strong correlation was found between observed TCR beta diversity and the percentage of naive T cells measured by flow cytometry. As age increased, observed TCR beta diversity per million T cells dropped in a roughly linear way, and a significant reduction was already evident by age 40. Because profiling used bulk unsorted PBMCs, naive and antigen-experienced compartments could not be compared conclusively. Compared with the aged group, the long-lived group had more naive CD4+ T cells, fewer expanded clones and increased TCR diversity, suggesting age selection. Donor CMV infection status was unknown, potentially confounding age-related changes in expanded clonotypes.

Preparation of the library involved 5' RACE. Sequencer: Illumina HiSeq 2500. The second PCR ran for roughly 6 to 11 cycles and used a J-beta primer mix along with a sample-barcoded 5' primer. Each TCR beta cDNA molecule received a unique molecular identifier from a template-switch 5' adaptor carrying 12 random nucleotides. At least 2.5 million CDR3-containing paired-end reads were obtained from each sample. All of the RNA was converted into first-strand cDNA using the Mint cDNA synthesis kit, with a TRBC-specific oligonucleotide serving as the primer. After uracil-DNA glycosylase treatment, a first 18-cycle PCR used universal primers M1SS and BC2_uni_R on all cDNA. The paper's processing steps were these. Normalization of each sample was performed by random selection of 1 million high-quality reads, each carrying a distinct molecular identifier. Instead of being binned into consensus sequences, reads that shared molecular identifiers were thrown out. CDR3 identification, clonotype clustering and error correction used MiTCR with a Q25 quality threshold and the strictest error-elimination algorithm. A nonparametric unseen species model with Euler transformation was used to estimate a lower bound on total TCR beta diversity. TCRdb applied fastp at Q25 and MiXCR to the public reads, then kept only in-frame beta chains. Here each entry gathers all rows of one CDR3 protein and keeps the most common genes and DNA. None of the V and J calls come from the authors' own analysis; TCRdb made them. This sample is represented by some 940,000 distinct CDR3 sequences; around 29% of them were singletons. The ten largest clones capture roughly a tenth of the sample.

Its CDR3 holds 13 amino acids, cysteine through phenylalanine. Only CDR3 DNA is held: 39 bases, read in frame from base 1. Looking up the germline V gene yields CDR1 SGHTA and CDR2 FQGNSA. In regard to this clonotype: The clone's antigen remains unknown. A junction boundary mismatches the germline segment, possibly from a read error.

The 39 donors, aged about 6 to 95 years, were systemically healthy Caucasian individuals from Russia. Approximately 9.3 milliliters of peripheral blood were collected from each donor into EDTA-treated Vacutainer tubes. Ficoll-Paque density-gradient centrifugation was used to isolate PBMCs, with at least 6.5 million per sample. Trizol reagent was used to extract total RNA from PBMCs, with at least 5.5 micrograms per sample. For every donor, an aliquot of PBMCs went through flow cytometry to measure the percentages of naive CD45RAhigh/CD27high T cells. This sample was shared with a second study, whose subject was T cells of mothers and their children. The second study also describes: Nine systemically healthy Caucasian individuals, comprising three mothers and their six children, were included as donors. cDNA synthesis used all of the extracted RNA, with roughly 1.5 ug of RNA in each 15 ul reaction. In the second PCR, the M1S primer introduced both the sample barcodes and 2-4 random nucleotides. Each mother yielded over 9.5 million TCR beta CDR3 reads and each child roughly 3.1 million reads. In both related and unrelated pairs, thymic selection shapes the output of TCR recombination in a similar way, with inherited differences having only a minor effect. Normalized repertoire overlap in related mother-child pairs was always slightly higher than in unrelated mother-child pairs, but the difference was never significant. No persistent microchimeric T cell clones were detected, at a sensitivity of roughly 100 clones per million clonotypes. Deep NGS was used in the study to compare the TCR beta repertoires of mothers and children and to look for features that separate related mother-child pairs from unrelated individuals. The mean age was about 38 +/- 4 years for the mothers and around 11 +/- 4 years for the children. After adapter ligation with NEBNext reagents, the libraries were sequenced on Illumina HiSeq 2000 with 100+100 nt paired-end reads. Mother and child libraries were prepared a month apart and sequenced in separate runs to prevent cross-contamination. For each donor, somewhere between roughly 500,000 and 2,100,000 distinct TCR beta clonotypes were identified. Naive TCR beta clonotypes were estimated from low-frequency clonotypes matched to each donor's FACS-determined naive share, without sorting.

This TCR derives from a woman aged 35 to 49 in good health. This sequence uses TRBV7-2 and TRBJ2-7, with the D segment possibly TRBD1 or TRBD2, each aligning over 5 bases. The sample was blood. Read as DNA, the sequence is TGTGCCGGCAACCGAGGGGATAACTACGAGCTGTACTTC. This gives the protein CAGNRGDNYELYF.